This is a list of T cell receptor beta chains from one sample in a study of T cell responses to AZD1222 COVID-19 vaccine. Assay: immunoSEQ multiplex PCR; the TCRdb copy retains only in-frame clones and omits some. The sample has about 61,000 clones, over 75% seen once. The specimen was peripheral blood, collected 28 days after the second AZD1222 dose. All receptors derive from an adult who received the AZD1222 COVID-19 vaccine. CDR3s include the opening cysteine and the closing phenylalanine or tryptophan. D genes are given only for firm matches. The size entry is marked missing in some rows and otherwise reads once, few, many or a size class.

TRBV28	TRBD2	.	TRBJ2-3	TGTGCCAGCAGTTTATCCGCGGGAGGAAGCACAGATACGCAGTATTTT	CASSLSAGGSTDTQYF
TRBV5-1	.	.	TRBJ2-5	TGCGCCAGCAGCTTGGAGGGTGGGCAAGAGACCCAGTACTTC	CASSLEGGQETQYF
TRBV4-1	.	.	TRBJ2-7	TGCGCCAGCAGCCGTAGCGAATCCTACGAGCAGTACTTC	CASSRSESYEQYF
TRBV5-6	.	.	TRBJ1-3	TGTGCCAGCAGCTTGTTAGGAAGTTCTGGAAACACCATATATTTT	CASSLLGSSGNTIYF
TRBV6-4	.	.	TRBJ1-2	TGTGCCAGCAGTGCGGGGGCGGGCTATAGCTACACCTTC	CASSAGAGYSYTF
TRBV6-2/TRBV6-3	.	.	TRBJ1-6	TGTGCCAGCAGCCCGGCGGGCCTCGGGGGGTCACCCCTCCACTTT	CASSPAGLGGSPLHF
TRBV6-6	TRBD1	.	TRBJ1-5	TGTGCCAGCAGCGCGGACAGGGTTTACAATCAGCCCCAGCATTTT	CASSADRVYNQPQHF
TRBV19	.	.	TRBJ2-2	TGTGCCAGCAGGGGAGCGGGGCTGAACACCGGGGAGCTGTTTTTT	CASRGAGLNTGELFF
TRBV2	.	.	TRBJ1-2	TGTGCCAGCAGGGACCGCGCTAACTATGGCTACACCTTC	CASRDRANYGYTF
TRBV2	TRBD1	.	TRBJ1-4	TGTGCCAGCAGTCCTACGACAGGGAAAGCTGAAAAACTGTTTTTT	CASSPTTGKAEKLFF
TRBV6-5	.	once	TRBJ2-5	TGTGCCACCCGACGGTTCATTCAAGAGACCCAGTACTTC	CATRRFIQETQYF
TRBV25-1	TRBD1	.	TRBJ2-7	TGTGCCAGCACTCGGGGATGGACAGGGGCCCACGAGCAGTACTTC	CASTRGWTGAHEQYF
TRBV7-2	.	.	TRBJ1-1	TGTGCCAGCAGCTTAGCTAGGGGGAGGGACACTGAAGCTTTCTTT	CASSLARGRDTEAFF
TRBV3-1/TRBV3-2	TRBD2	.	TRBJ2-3	TGTGCCAGCAGCCACGTTCGAGCGGGAACCCTCACAGATACGCAGTATTTT	CASSHVRAGTLTDTQYF
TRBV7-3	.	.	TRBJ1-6	TGTGCCAGCAGCGAGGGCTCCTATAATTCACCCCTCCACTTT	CASSEGSYNSPLHF
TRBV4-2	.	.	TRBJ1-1	TGTGCCAGCAGCCAAAGTGGTTACACTGAAGCTTTCTTT	CASSQSGYTEAFF
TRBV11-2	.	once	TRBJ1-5	TGTGCCAGCAGCCAGAGTCCAGAAGCCTATCAGCCCCAGCATTTT	CASSQSPEAYQPQHF
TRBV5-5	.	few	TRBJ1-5	TGTGCCAGCAGCTTGGCAGGGGTCAATCAGCCCCAGCATTTT	CASSLAGVNQPQHF
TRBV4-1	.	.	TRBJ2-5	TGCGCCAGCAGCCAAGAGGATGGCTTAGAGACCCAGTACTTC	CASSQEDGLETQYF
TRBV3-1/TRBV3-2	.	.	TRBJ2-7	TGTGCCAGCAGCCGCCTTCGCAGGACGGATACCTACGAGCAGTACTTC	CASSRLRRTDTYEQYF
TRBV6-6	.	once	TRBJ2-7	TGTGCCAGCAGTACCCTCTACGAGCAGTACTTC	CASSTLYEQYF
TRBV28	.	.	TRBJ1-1	TGTGCCAGTCTCCGAAGGGGGGCTTTCGCTGAAGCTTTCTTT	CASLRRGAFAEAFF